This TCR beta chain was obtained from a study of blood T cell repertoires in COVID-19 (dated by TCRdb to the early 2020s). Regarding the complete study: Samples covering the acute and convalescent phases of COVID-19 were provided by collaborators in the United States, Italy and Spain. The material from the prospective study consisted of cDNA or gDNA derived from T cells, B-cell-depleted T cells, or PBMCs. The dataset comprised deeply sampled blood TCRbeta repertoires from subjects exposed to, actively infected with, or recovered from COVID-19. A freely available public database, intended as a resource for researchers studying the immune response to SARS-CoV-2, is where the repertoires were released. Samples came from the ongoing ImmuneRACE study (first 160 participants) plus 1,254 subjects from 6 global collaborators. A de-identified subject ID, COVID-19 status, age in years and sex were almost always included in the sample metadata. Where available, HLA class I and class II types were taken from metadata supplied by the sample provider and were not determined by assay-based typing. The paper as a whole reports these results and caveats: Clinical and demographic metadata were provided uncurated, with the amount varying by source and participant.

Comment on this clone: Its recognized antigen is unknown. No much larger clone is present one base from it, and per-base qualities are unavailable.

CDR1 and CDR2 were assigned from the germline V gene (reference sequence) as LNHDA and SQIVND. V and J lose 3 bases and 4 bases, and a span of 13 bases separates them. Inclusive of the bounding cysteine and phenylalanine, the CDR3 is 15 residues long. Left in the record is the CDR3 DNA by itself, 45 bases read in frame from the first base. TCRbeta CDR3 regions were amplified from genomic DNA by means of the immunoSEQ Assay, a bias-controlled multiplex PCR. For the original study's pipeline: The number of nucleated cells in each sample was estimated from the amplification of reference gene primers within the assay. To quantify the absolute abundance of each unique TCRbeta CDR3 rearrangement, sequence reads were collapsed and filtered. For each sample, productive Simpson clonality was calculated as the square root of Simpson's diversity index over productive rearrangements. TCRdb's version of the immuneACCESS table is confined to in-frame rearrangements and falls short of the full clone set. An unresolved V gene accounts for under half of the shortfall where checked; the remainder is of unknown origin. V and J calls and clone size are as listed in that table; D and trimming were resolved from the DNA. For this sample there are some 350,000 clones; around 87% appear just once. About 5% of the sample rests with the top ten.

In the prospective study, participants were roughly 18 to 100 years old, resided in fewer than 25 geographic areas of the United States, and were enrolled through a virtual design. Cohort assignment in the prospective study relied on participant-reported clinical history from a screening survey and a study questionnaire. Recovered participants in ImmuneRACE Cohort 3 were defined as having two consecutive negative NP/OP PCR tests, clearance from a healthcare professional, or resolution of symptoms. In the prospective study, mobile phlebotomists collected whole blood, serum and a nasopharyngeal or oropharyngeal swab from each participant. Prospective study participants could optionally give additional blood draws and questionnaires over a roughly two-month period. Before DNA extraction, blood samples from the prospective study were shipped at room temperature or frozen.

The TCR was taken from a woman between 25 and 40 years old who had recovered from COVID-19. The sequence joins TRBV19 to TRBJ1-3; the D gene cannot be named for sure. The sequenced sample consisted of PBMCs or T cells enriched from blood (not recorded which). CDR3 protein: CASSIVSVEGNTIYF. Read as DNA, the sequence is TGTGCCAGTAGTATCGTTTCGGTGGAGGGAAACACCATATATTTT.